This T cell receptor beta chain was sequenced during a study of T cell responses to AZD1222 COVID-19 vaccine. Clones were sequenced by immunoSEQ multiplex PCR, and TCRdb holds only the in-frame ones, with some missing. Here the sample spans some 130,000 clones, 93% being singletons. Germline assignment: CDR1 MDHEN and CDR2 SYDVKM. The V segment lost 5 bases and the J segment 1 base; nucleotides outside the gene matches: 6. The CDR3 consists of 15 residues. The specimen comprised peripheral blood, sampled on day 0 of AZD1222 vaccination. This chain joins TRBV28 and TRBJ1-1; 8 bases are shared with TRBD1. This clonotype was sampled from an adult in good health. Here the CDR3 DNA reads TGTGCCAGCAGTCCCGGACAGGGCCCGAACACTGAAGCTTTCTTT. The encoded protein is CASSPGQGPNTEAFF. Drawing the rest from reference TRBV28 and TRBJ1-1, the complete variable domain is DVKVTQSSRYLVKRTGEKVFLECVQDMDHENMFWYRQDPGLGLRLIYFSYDVKMKEKGDIPEGYSVSREKKERFSLILESASTNQTSMYLCASSPGQGPNTEAFFGQGTRLTVV.